What follows are 12 T cell receptor beta chains derived from one specimen sequenced in a study of T-cell reconstitution after alpha-beta-depleted transplantation in children. Their antigens remain unidentified. During its preparation, the TCRbeta library received unique molecular identifiers. TCRdb reanalysed the PCR reads using MiXCR and keeps one entry per CDR3 protein. The table shows approximately 32,000 distinct CDR3 sequences, with around 7% occurring only once. Study-level points and caveats: The origin of alpha-beta T cells about two months after transplant was reportedly several hundred expanded graft clones.

The source was peripheral blood, collected 60 days after TCRalphabeta/CD19-depleted stem cell transplant. The receptor source for this set is a child under three years old who had a stem cell transplant for acute myeloid leukemia, so the T cells may come from the graft donor.

This clonotype was observed a handful of times. The V gene is TRBV7-2, the J gene TRBJ2-1; D is ambiguous. This CDR3 region has 13 residues. Trimming took 5 bases from V and 8 from J, leaving 13 bases between them. Germline V gene data show CDR1 as SGHTA and CDR2 as FQGNSA. CDR3 sequence: CASSPRPDDEQFF. CDR3 DNA: TGTGCCAGCAGCCCCCGTCCAGACGATGAGCAGTTCTTC.

This clonotype was seen ten or more times. The chain carries TRBV6-1 and TRBJ2-7, with 10 bases matching TRBD1. CDR3 length equals 14 residues. The germline gives CDR1 MNHNS, CDR2 SASEGT. After removal of 6 bases from V and 5 bases from J, the junction contained 7 bases not matched to a gene. As DNA, the CDR3 is TGTGCCAGCAGCCTAGACAGGGGGCCGAACGAGCAGTACTTC. Residues: CASSLDRGPNEQYF.

On this clonotype: A clone one base away is much larger, so this may be a read error. The rearrangement joins TRBV7-9 to TRBJ2-5; D unresolved. The germline V and J ends were trimmed by 0 bases and 2 bases, with 1 base remaining between them. The CDR3 runs to 12 residues. Looked up from germline, CDR1 is SEHNR and CDR2 is FQNEAQ (reference sequence). CDR3 in amino acids: CASSLAQETQYF. CDR3 bases: TGTGCCAGCAGCTTAGCTCAAGAGACCCAGTACTTC.

This clonotype was counted between two and nine times. The CDR3 sequence is CAWSNRGPRETQYF. In DNA, the CDR3 is TGTGCCTGGAGTAACCGGGGGCCACGAGAGACCCAGTACTTC. The V and J genes are TRBV30 and TRBJ2-5; possibly TRBD1 or TRBD2 for D (6 bases each). Trimming took off 2 bases at V and 4 bases at J, with 14 bases between the two ends. Germline lookup yields CDR1 GTSNPN and CDR2 SVGIG (reference sequence). The CDR3 has 14 amino acids.

The chain uses TRBV28 and TRBJ2-3, with D possibly TRBD1 on 5 matching bases. V shed 2 bases and J shed 7 bases, with 13 bases lying between them. Per the germline V gene, CDR1 is MDHEN and CDR2 is SYDVKM. This CDR3 comprises 14 residues. Written as DNA, the CDR3 is TGTGCCAGCAGTTTACTTCTAAGGGGTTATACGCAGTATTTT. Translating it yields CASSLLLRGYTQYF.

Ten or more counts support this clonotype. The chain joins TRBV4-3 to TRBJ2-2; D not resolved. This CDR3 spans 15 amino acids. CDR1 LGHNA and CDR2 YSLEER come from the germline V gene. V was clipped by 0 bases and J by 6 bases, with 11 bases between them. CDR3 loop: CASSQDSGSAGELFF. The CDR3 DNA reads as TGCGCCAGCAGCCAAGATAGTGGCTCCGCCGGGGAGCTGTTTTTT.

This clonotype was recorded many times. This chain joins TRBV5-1 and TRBJ2-5; TRBD1 matches at 9 bases. This CDR3 has 14 amino acids. The trim removed 5 bases at V and 2 bases at J, leaving 4 bases unmatched. Per the germline V gene, CDR1 is SGHRS and CDR2 is YFSETQ. CDR3 coding DNA: TGCGCCAGCAGGTTTGACAGGGGGCAAGAGACCCAGTACTTC. Protein product: CASRFDRGQETQYF.

This clonotype was seen many times. The chain combines TRBV12-3 or TRBV12-4 with TRBJ2-1; 10 positions match TRBD2. V shed 7 bases and J 7 bases; nucleotides not matched to a gene: 7. The CDR3 consists of 14 residues. The CDR3 bases are TGTGCCAGCACCGTCAGCGGGGGGGCAAATGAGCAGTTCTTC. The encoded protein is CASTVSGGANEQFF.

This clonotype was detected many times. The gene calls are TRBV7-9 and TRBJ1-2; D possibly corresponds to TRBD1 (5 bases). V shed 5 bases and J shed 2 bases, with 15 bases lying between them. In germline, CDR1 is SEHNR, CDR2 FQNEAQ (reference sequence). The CDR3 runs to 15 residues. CDR3 loop: CASSVSRVLNYGYTF. The DNA of the CDR3 is TGTGCCAGCAGCGTCTCCAGGGTACTGAACTATGGCTACACCTTC.

The chain recombines TRBV5-4 with TRBJ2-5; D not certain. Trimming took 2 bases from V and 1 from J, leaving 12 bases between them. This CDR3 has 15 amino acids. Germline CDR1 and CDR2: SGHNT and YYREEE (reference sequence). The CDR3 loop reads CASSLNPRSQETQYF. In nucleotides, the CDR3 is TGTGCCAGCAGCTTAAACCCTAGATCCCAAGAGACCCAGTACTTC.

This clonotype was recorded many times. V is TRBV29-1 and J is TRBJ2-7; TRBD2 is a possible D gene (6 bases). Trimming left V 7 bases short and J 0 bases short, with 16 bases between. From germline, CDR1 is SQVTM and CDR2 ANQGSEA. The CDR3 consists of 14 residues. In DNA form, the CDR3 reads TGCAGCGCAGCCGGGACTCACAGCTCCTACGAGCAGTACTTC. It yields the protein CSAAGTHSSYEQYF.

This clonotype was counted only a few times. The V gene is TRBV5-5, the J gene TRBJ2-7, with D possibly being TRBD1 (6 bases). The length of the CDR3 is 14 residues. Germline lookup yields CDR1 SGHKS and CDR2 YYEKEE (reference sequence). V lost 9 bases and J lost 3, with 19 bases in between. Here the CDR3 DNA reads TGTGCCATGGGCCCTCCGGGACACTTCTACGAGCAGTACTTC. Residues: CAMGPPGHFYEQYF.